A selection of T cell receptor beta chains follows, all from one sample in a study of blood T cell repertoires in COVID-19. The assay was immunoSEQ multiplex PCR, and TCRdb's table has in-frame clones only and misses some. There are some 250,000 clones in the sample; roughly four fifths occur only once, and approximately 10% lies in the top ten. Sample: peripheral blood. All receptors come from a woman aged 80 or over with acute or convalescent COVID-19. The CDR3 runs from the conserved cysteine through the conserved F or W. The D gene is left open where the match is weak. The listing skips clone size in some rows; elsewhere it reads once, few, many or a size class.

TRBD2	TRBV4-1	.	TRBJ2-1	TGCGCCAGCAGCCAAGAGGGAACTAGCGGGGCCAATGAGCAGTTCTTC	CASSQEGTSGANEQFF
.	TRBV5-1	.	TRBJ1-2	TGCGCCAGCAGCTTGGCGGAGGACTATGGCTACACCTTC	CASSLAEDYGYTF
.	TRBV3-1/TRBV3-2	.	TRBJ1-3	TGTGCCAGCAGCCCCGGAGGTGGAAACACCATATATTTT	CASSPGGGNTIYF
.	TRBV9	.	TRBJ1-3	TGTGCCAGCAGCGTAGGGCGGGGGGGAAACACCATATATTTT	CASSVGRGGNTIYF
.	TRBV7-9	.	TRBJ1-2	TGTGCCAGCAGCCCCTCGGACAGCGAAATCTATGGCTACACCTTC	CASSPSDSEIYGYTF
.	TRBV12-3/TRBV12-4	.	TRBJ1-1	TGTGCCAGCAGTTTAAAGGGGAAGGGTGAAGCTTTCTTT	CASSLKGKGEAFF
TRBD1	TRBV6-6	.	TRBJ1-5	TGTGCCAGCAGTCCGGGACAGGGCCATCAGCCCCAGCATTTT	CASSPGQGHQPQHF
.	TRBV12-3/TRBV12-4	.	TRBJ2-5	TGTGCCAGCAGTTTCCGTTTGGAGACCCAGTACTTC	CASSFRLETQYF
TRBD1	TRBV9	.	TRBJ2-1	TGTGCCAGCAGCGAAGCGGACAGGCGAGACAATGAGCAGTTCTTC	CASSEADRRDNEQFF
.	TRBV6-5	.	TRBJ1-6	TGTGCCAGCCGTTTAGGGGGTAATTCACCCCTCCACTTT	CASRLGGNSPLHF
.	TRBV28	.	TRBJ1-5	TGTGCCAGCAGTTTGCAGGGGAGTAGCAATCAGCCCCAGCATTTT	CASSLQGSSNQPQHF
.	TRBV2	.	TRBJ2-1	TGTGCCAGCAGTGCTTTAAGGCCCTCAGGAGGGAATGAGCAGTTCTTC	CASSALRPSGGNEQFF
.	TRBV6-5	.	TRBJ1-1	TGTGCCAGCATATTAGGAGCGTTAGGTACTGAAGCTTTCTTT	CASILGALGTEAFF
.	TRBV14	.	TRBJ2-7	TGTGCCAGCAGCCAAGGGGGGCTAGCCTCCTACGAGCAGTACTTC	CASSQGGLASYEQYF
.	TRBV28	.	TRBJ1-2	TGTGCCAGCAGTTTATCGGGAGCTCGTGGCTACACCTTC	CASSLSGARGYTF
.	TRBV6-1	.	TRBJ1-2	TGTGCCAGCAGTGAAGTCGAGGGCAAATATGGCTACACCTTC	CASSEVEGKYGYTF
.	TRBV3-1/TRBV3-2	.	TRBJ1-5	TGTGCCAGCAGCCAAGGCGGGGGGCTGACCGCCCAGCATTTT	CASSQGGGLTAQHF
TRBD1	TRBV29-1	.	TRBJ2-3	TGCAGCGTAGGCCGGGACAGGGGGCCTAAAGATACGCAGTATTTT	CSVGRDRGPKDTQYF
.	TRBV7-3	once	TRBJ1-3	TGTGCCATCCTATACCCCAGGGAGGGAGGAAACACCATATATTTT	CAILYPREGGNTIYF
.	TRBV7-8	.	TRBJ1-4	TGTGCCAGCAGCTTGGGGCAGGGGCCCTCTGCAACTAATGAAAAACTGTTTTTT	CASSLGQGPSATNEKLFF
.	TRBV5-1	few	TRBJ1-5	TGCGCCAGCAGCCAAGACAGTAATCAGCCCCAGCATTTT	CASSQDSNQPQHF
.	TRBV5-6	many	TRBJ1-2	TGTGCCAGCCAGTGGGCAGACCGTACACTTAACTATGGCTACACCTTC	CASQWADRTLNYGYTF
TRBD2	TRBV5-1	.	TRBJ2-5	TGCGCCAGCAGCTTGTTATCGGGGGGGGGCGAGACCCAGTACTTC	CASSLLSGGGETQYF
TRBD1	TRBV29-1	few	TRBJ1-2	TGCAGCGTGCAGGGACAGGGGATGGGCTATGGCTACACCTTC	CSVQGQGMGYGYTF
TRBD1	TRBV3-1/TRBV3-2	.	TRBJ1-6	TGTGCCAGCCGACAGGGTAAGGATAATTCACCCCTCCACTTT	CASRQGKDNSPLHF
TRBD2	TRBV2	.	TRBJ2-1	TGTGCCAGCAGTGAAGGATGGACTAGTGGCAATGAGCAGTTCTTC	CASSEGWTSGNEQFF
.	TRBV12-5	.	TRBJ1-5	TGTGCTAGTGGAAAAGACAGTAGCAATCAGCCCCAGCATTTT	CASGKDSSNQPQHF